Below are 26 T cell receptor beta chains sequenced from a single sample in a study of blood T cells in healthy people across ages. A second 7 to 11 cycle PCR used barcoded and J-beta primers. TCRdb reanalysed the 5' RACE reads using MiXCR and keeps one entry per CDR3 protein. In the table there are around 1.5 million distinct CDR3 sequences, 30% to 35% of which are singletons. What was sequenced was blood. These receptors were collected from a woman younger than 45 in good health.

Here the CDR3 DNA reads TGTGCCACCACCTGGTCGAACACCGGGGAGCTGTTTTTT. The encoded protein is CATTWSNTGELFF. The chain recombines TRBV15 with TRBJ2-2; D unclear. Germline assignment: CDR1 LNHNV and CDR2 YYDKDF (reference sequence). The ends were cut back, 7 bases at V and 0 bases at J, with 6 bases in the middle. This CDR3 has 13 residues.

This clonotype was found a few times. The CDR3 sequence: CSAAPTSGGADTQYF. In nucleotides, the CDR3 is TGCAGTGCTGCCCCGACTAGCGGGGGGGCAGATACGCAGTATTTT. The V gene is TRBV20-1, the J gene TRBJ2-3, with 14 bases matching TRBD2. V shed 5 bases and J 4 bases; nucleotides not matched to a gene: 5. The CDR3 sequence is 15 residues long. Germline CDR1 DFQATT, CDR2 SNEGSKA (reference sequence).

This clonotype was found many times. The chain carries TRBV7-2 and TRBJ2-1; 9 bases match TRBD1. This CDR3 is 15 amino acids long. Germline CDR1 is SGHTA and CDR2 is FQGNSA. After removal of 5 bases from V and 1 base from J, the junction contained 3 bases not matched to a gene. CDR3 DNA: TGTGCCAGCAGCACGGACAGGGGATCCTACAATGAGCAGTTCTTC. It specifies CASSTDRGSYNEQFF.

This clonotype has a single count. The CDR3 coding sequence is TGTGCCAGCAGCCAGAGTGCCTCCACCTACGAGCAGTACTTC. It yields the protein CASSQSASTYEQYF. V gene TRBV3-1 combines with J gene TRBJ2-4; no clear D gene. Judging by the DNA end, TRBJ2-7 fits better; the J call may be wrong. The CDR3 totals 14 residues. CDR1 is LGHDT and CDR2 is YNNKEL in the germline V gene (reference sequence).

This clonotype was picked up a small number of times. The V and J genes are TRBV20-1 and TRBJ1-4; TRBD1 is a possible D gene (6 bases). The CDR3 sequence is 13 residues long. V lost 3 bases, J lost 9 bases, and 14 bases lay in between. Germline CDR1 reads DFQATT; CDR2 reads SNEGSKA (reference sequence). CDR3 region: CSARTGGRKKLFF. The CDR3 nucleotides read TGCAGTGCTAGGACAGGAGGAAGGAAAAAACTGTTTTTT.

The sample holds a few counts of this clonotype. The chain combines TRBV10-3 with TRBJ2-3, with D maybe TRBD2 (5 bases). The germline gives CDR1 ENHRY, CDR2 SYGVKD. This CDR3 region has 16 residues. V shed 8 bases and J shed 2 bases, with 20 bases lying between them. The CDR3 region is CAIPRRRAHNTDTQYF. Here the CDR3 DNA reads TGTGCCATCCCTAGAAGGCGGGCACACAACACAGATACGCAGTATTTT.

V is TRBV9 and J is TRBJ2-3; D ambiguous. V gave up 4 bases and J gave up 4 bases, with 19 bases separating them. The CDR3 has 16 amino acids. Looked up from germline, CDR1 is SGDLS and CDR2 is YYNGEE. The CDR3 loop is CASSTPLFGASDTQYF. Here the CDR3 DNA reads TGTGCCAGCAGCACACCCCTCTTCGGAGCCTCAGATACGCAGTATTTT.

This clonotype was found a few times. The rearrangement joins TRBV2 to TRBJ2-7; D is undetermined. Between the trimmed V and J ends, which lost 0 bases and 2 bases, there was a span of 5 bases. Germline assignment: CDR1 SNHLY and CDR2 FYNNEI. The CDR3 loop spans 13 amino acids. CDR3 loop: CASSEAWTYEQYF. DNA for the CDR3: TGTGCCAGCAGTGAAGCCTGGACCTACGAGCAGTACTTC.

This chain joins TRBV20-1 and TRBJ2-7; 10 bases match TRBD2. Germline V CDR1 and CDR2: DFQATT, SNEGSKA (reference sequence). V lost 8 bases and J lost 4; bases outside the gene matches: 8. This CDR3 is built from 13 residues. The CDR3: CSTRTSGSYEQYF. The DNA of the CDR3 is TGCAGTACCAGGACTAGCGGCTCATACGAGCAGTACTTC.

The chain links TRBV7-9 to TRBJ2-7; 10 bases agree with TRBD2. The CDR3 contains 15 residues. Germline V gives CDR1 SEHNR, CDR2 FQNEAQ (reference sequence). V lost 8 bases to trimming and J lost 0 bases; unmatched junction nucleotides: 7. For the CDR3, the DNA is TGTGCCAGCCTATCTAGCGGGAGCAGCTCCTACGAGCAGTACTTC. Translated: CASLSSGSSSYEQYF.

V is TRBV29-1 and J is TRBJ1-1; 9 positions agree with TRBD1. CDR1 and CDR2 (germline): SQVTM, ANQGSEA. Trimming cost V 6 bases and J 4 bases; bases outside gene matches: 3. There are 12 residues in the CDR3. CDR3 DNA: TGCAGCGTGGTGGGACAGGGCACTGAAGCTTTCTTT. Translating it yields CSVVGQGTEAFF.

The rearrangement links TRBV3-1 to TRBJ2-5, with 10 bases aligning to TRBD2. Germline CDR1 LGHDT, CDR2 YNNKEL (reference sequence). V shed 2 bases, J shed 0 bases, and the junction held 9 bases outside the gene matches. The CDR3 has 18 residues. CDR3 nucleotides: TGTGCCAGCAGCCAACCCCGACTAGCGGGCCGGTACCAAGAGACCCAGTACTTC. It encodes CASSQPRLAGRYQETQYF.

This chain links TRBV20-1 with TRBJ1-2; D is undetermined. Germline CDR1 reads DFQATT; CDR2 reads SNEGSKA (reference sequence). The CDR3 extends over 15 amino acids. Trimming took 0 bases from V and 7 from J, leaving 18 bases between them. For the CDR3, the DNA is TGCAGTGCTAGAGATTATGGGCAGGAAAGGAGTGGCTACACCTTC. This gives the protein CSARDYGQERSGYTF.

The genes are TRBV9 and TRBJ2-1, with D uncertain. The CDR3 is made up of 16 amino acids. Looked up from germline, CDR1 is SGDLS and CDR2 is YYNGEE. CDR3 nucleotide sequence: TGTGTTAGCAGCGTAGTAGGGTTTAGCTCCTACAATGAGCAGTTCTTC. As protein: CVSSVVGFSSYNEQFF.

The chain joins TRBV7-9 to TRBJ2-5; D could derive from TRBD1 or TRBD2 (5 bases each). The DNA end lines up better with TRBJ2-7; the J call may be wrong. The CDR3 covers 15 residues. The germline V gene has CDR1 SEHNR and CDR2 FQNEAQ (reference sequence). CDR3 sequence (DNA): TGTGCCAGCAGCTTAACAGTTCCTAGAGGGGACGAGCAGTACTTC. Protein: CASSLTVPRGDEQYF.

The rearrangement links TRBV30 to TRBJ2-1; tentatively, D is TRBD1 or TRBD2 (6 bases each). Germline CDR1 is GTSNPN and CDR2 is SVGIG (reference sequence). V was clipped by 4 bases and J by 13 bases, with 20 bases between them. There are 13 residues in the CDR3. CDR3 DNA sequence: TGTGCCTGGACGGGGGCAGCGGACAATTATCAGTTCTTC. Translation: CAWTGAADNYQFF.

This chain uses TRBV3-1 with TRBJ1-6, with 8 bases matching TRBD1. Looked up from germline, CDR1 is LGHDT and CDR2 is YNNKEL (reference sequence). The CDR3 is made up of 18 amino acids. Trimming removed 4 bases from V and 9 bases from J; junction bases left unmatched: 17. The CDR3, as DNA: TGTGCCAGCAGCCCGGGTCTGACAGGGGTTGAACGGCGTTCACCCCTCCACTTT. The encoded protein is CASSPGLTGVERRSPLHF.

The chain carries TRBV18 and TRBJ1-2; maybe TRBD1 (5 bases). Germline V lookup: CDR1 KGHSH, CDR2 LQKENI. V was trimmed by 6 bases and J by 1 base, leaving 12 bases between them. The CDR3 totals 14 residues. The CDR3 sequence is CASSPLGGNYGYTF. CDR3 sequence (DNA): TGTGCCAGCTCCCCTCTTGGGGGTAACTATGGCTACACCTTC.

This rearrangement joins TRBV12-3 or TRBV12-4 to TRBJ1-1, with D unclear. Trimming shortened V by 1 base and J by 5 bases, and 11 bases separated the two germline ends. This CDR3 is 14 amino acids long. The CDR3 region has the DNA TGTGCCAGCAGTTTAGAGGGAGGAATGACTGAAGCTTTCTTT. Its protein product is CASSLEGGMTEAFF.

This clonotype occurred once. The chain recombines TRBV2 with TRBJ2-1; 11 positions agree with TRBD1. Germline CDR1 reads SNHLY; CDR2 reads FYNNEI. Trimming took 7 bases from V and 5 from J; bases not matched to a gene: 7. The CDR3 has 15 amino acids. CDR3 amino acids: CASNEDRGHHNEQFF. The CDR3 DNA reads as TGTGCCAGCAATGAGGACAGGGGGCACCACAATGAGCAGTTCTTC.

In its sample, this clonotype was seen many times. V gene TRBV20-1 combines with J gene TRBJ1-6; 8 bases fit TRBD1. Germline CDR1 is DFQATT and CDR2 is SNEGSKA (reference sequence). This CDR3 has 15 amino acids. Trimming at V came to 1 base and at J to 6 bases, leaving 5 bases not matched to a gene. CDR3: CSARAQGAANSPLHF. The CDR3 nucleotides are TGCAGTGCTAGAGCCCAGGGGGCGGCTAATTCACCCCTCCACTTT.

At least ten counts were recorded for this clonotype. The CDR3 here is CASSLAVETQYF. The CDR3 DNA reads TGTGCCAGCAGCTTAGCAGTCGAGACCCAGTACTTC. The chain is built from TRBV7-6 and TRBJ2-5; D not resolved. The CDR3 is 12 amino acids. Between the trimmed V and J ends, which lost 0 bases and 5 bases, there was a span of 4 bases. Germline V gene sequence: CDR1 SGHVS, CDR2 FNYEAQ.

About this clonotype itself: The junction differs from germline at one of its ends, possibly a read error. The V gene is TRBV5-5, the J gene TRBJ2-7, with D maybe TRBD1 (5 bases). Germline V gene sequence: CDR1 SGHKS, CDR2 YYEKEE (reference sequence). The CDR3 is made up of 16 amino acids. CDR3: CVSSFGRGSSSYEQYF. DNA for the CDR3: TGTGTCAGCAGCTTTGGAAGGGGCTCGAGCTCCTACGAGCAGTACTTC.

The chain has TRBV28 and TRBJ2-2; possible D gene TRBD1, 5 bases. Germline assignment: CDR1 MDHEN and CDR2 SYDVKM. V lost 6 bases and J lost 0, with 11 bases in between. This CDR3 has 15 amino acids. Written as DNA, the CDR3 is TGTGCCAGCAGGGCAGGGCCTTCGAACACCGGGGAGCTGTTTTTT. It codes for CASRAGPSNTGELFF.

The chain uses TRBV9 and TRBJ2-5; 10 positions match TRBD1. V was pared by 4 bases and J by 5 bases, with 11 bases of the junction left unmatched. The CDR3 consists of 16 residues. Germline CDR1 and CDR2: SGDLS and YYNGEE. DNA of the CDR3: TGTGCCAGCAGCCCGGACTGGACAGGGGGTACGGAGACCCAGTACTTC. Amino acids: CASSPDWTGGTETQYF.

This clonotype appeared many times. This chain uses TRBV2 with TRBJ2-7; 10 bases fit TRBD2. Germline V gives CDR1 SNHLY, CDR2 FYNNEI. Trimming cost V 8 bases and J 5 bases; bases outside gene matches: 15. There are 16 residues in the CDR3. CDR3 DNA sequence: TGTGCCAGCGAGGGGAGTAGCGGGAGGATAGGGGACGAGCAGTACTTC. Amino acid sequence: CASEGSSGRIGDEQYF.